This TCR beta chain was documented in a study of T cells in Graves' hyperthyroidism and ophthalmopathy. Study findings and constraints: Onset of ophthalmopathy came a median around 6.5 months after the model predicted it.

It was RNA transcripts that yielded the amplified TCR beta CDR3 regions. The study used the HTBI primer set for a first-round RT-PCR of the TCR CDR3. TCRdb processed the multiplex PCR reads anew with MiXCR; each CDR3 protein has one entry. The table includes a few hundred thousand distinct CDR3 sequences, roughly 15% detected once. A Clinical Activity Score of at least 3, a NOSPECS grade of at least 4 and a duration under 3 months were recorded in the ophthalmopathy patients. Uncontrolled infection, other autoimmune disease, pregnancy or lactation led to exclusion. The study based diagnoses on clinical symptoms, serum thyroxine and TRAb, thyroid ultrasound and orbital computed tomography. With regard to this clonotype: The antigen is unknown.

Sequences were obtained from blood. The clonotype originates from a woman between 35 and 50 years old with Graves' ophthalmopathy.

The DNA for the CDR3 is TGTGCCAGCAGTTTCACCGCAGACGGGAATCAGCCCCAGCATTTT. Its protein product is CASSFTADGNQPQHF. This sequence joins TRBV6-1 and TRBJ1-5; D remains unclear. Between the trimmed V and J ends, which lost 5 bases and 4 bases, there was a span of 15 bases. There are 15 residues in the CDR3. CDR1 MNHNS and CDR2 SASEGT come from the germline V gene.